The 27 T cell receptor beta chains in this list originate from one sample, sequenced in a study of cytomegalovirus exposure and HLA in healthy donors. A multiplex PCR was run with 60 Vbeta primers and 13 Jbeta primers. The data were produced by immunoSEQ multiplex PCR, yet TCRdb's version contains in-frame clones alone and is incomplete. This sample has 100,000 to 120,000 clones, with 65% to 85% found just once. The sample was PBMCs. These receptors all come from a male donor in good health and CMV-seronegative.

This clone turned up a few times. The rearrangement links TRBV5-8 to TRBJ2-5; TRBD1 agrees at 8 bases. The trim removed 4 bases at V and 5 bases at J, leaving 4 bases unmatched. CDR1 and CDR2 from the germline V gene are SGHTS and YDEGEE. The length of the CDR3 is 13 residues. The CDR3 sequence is CASSLDRVETQYF. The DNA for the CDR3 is TGTGCCAGCAGCCTGGACAGGGTGGAGACCCAGTACTTC.

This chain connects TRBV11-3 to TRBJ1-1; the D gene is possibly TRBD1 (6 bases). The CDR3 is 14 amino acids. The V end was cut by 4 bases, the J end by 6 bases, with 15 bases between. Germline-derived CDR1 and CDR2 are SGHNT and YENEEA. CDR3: CASSSPSDRAEAFF. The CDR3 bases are TGTGCCAGCAGCTCCCCCTCGGACAGAGCTGAAGCTTTCTTT.

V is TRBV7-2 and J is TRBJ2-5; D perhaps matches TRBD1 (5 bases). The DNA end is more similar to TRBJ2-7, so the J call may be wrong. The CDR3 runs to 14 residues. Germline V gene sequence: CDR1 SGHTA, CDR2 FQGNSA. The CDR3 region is CASSLGWGPYEQYF. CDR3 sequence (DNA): TGTGCCAGCAGCTTAGGGTGGGGCCCTTACGAGCAGTACTTC.

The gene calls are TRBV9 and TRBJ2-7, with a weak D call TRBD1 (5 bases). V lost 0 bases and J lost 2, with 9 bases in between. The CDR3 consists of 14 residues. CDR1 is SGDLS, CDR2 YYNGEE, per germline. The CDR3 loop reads CASSVDRGPYEQYF. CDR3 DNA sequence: TGTGCCAGCAGCGTAGATAGGGGCCCCTACGAGCAGTACTTC.

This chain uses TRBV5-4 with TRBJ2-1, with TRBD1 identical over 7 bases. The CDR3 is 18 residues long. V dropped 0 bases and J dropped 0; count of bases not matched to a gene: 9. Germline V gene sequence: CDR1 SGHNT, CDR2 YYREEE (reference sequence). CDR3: CASSLAPTGAGSYNEQFF. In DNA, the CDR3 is TGTGCCAGCAGCTTGGCCCCAACAGGGGCTGGCTCCTACAATGAGCAGTTCTTC.

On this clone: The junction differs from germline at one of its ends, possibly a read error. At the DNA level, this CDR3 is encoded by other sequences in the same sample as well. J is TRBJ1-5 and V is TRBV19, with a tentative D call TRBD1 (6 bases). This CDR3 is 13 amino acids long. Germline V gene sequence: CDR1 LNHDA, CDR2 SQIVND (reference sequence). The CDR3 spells CASSSQGHQPQHF. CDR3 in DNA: TGTGCCAGTAGCTCACAGGGACATCAACCCCAGCATTTT.

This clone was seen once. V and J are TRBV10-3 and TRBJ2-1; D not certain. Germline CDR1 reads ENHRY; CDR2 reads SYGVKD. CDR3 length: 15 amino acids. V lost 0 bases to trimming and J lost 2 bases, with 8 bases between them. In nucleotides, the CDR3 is TGTGCCATCAGTGAGTCTGGTTTAGCCTACAATGAGCAGTTCTTC. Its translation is CAISESGLAYNEQFF.

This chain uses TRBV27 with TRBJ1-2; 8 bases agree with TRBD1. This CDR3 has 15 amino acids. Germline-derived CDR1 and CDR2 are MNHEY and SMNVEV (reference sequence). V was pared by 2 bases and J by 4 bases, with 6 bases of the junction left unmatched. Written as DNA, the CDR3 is TGTGCCAGCAGTTTACTGGCAGGGGGCCGCTATGGCTACACCTTC. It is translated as CASSLLAGGRYGYTF.

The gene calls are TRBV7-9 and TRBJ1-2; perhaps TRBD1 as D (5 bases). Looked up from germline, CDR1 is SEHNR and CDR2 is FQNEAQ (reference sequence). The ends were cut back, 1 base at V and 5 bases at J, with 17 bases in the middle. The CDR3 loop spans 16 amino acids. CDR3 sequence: CASSLGGTDRSYGYTF. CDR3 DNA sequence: TGTGCCAGCAGCTTAGGGGGCACGGATCGCTCTTATGGCTACACCTTC.

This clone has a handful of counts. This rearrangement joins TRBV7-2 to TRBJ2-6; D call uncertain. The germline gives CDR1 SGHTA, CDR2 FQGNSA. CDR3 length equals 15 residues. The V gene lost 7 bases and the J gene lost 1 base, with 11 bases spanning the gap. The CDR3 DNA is TGTGCCAGCACCATCCGGAGATCTGGGGCCAACGTCCTGACTTTC. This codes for CASTIRRSGANVLTF.

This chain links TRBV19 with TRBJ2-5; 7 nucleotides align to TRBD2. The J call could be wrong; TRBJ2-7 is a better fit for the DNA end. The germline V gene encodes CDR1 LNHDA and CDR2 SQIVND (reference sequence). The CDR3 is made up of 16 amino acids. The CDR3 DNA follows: TGTGCCAGTAGTATAGATCTAGGCGGGAGATCCTACGAGCAGTACTTC. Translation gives CASSIDLGGRSYEQYF.

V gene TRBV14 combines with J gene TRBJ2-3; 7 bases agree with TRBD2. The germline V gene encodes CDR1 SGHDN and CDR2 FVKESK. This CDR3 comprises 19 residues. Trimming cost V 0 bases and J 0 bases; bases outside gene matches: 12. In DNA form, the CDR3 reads TGTGCCAGCAGCCAAGATCAATTGTGGCTAGCGGAGAGCACAGATACGCAGTATTTT. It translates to CASSQDQLWLAESTDTQYF.

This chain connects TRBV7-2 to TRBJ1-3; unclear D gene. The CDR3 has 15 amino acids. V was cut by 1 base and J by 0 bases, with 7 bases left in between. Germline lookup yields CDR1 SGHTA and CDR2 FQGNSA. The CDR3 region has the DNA TGTGCCAGCAGCTTAGTGAGGGTCTCTGGAAACACCATATATTTT. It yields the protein CASSLVRVSGNTIYF.

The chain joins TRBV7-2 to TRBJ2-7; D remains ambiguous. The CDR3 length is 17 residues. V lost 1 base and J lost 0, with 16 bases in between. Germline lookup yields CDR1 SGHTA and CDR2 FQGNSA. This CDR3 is CASSLVGVALTSYEQYF. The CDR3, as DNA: TGTGCCAGCAGCTTAGTAGGAGTAGCACTGACCTCCTACGAGCAGTACTTC.

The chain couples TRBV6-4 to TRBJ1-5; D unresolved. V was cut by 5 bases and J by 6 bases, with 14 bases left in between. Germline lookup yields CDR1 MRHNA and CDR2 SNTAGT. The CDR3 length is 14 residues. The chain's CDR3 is CASSYFRGSQPQHF. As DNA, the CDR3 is TGTGCCAGCAGTTATTTTCGGGGTTCTCAGCCCCAGCATTTT.

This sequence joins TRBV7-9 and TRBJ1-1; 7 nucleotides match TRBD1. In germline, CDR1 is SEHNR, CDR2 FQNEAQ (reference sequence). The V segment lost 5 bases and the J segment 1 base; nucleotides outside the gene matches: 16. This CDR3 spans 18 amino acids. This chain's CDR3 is CASSPTLGGTDQNTEAFF. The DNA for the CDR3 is TGTGCCAGCAGCCCAACATTGGGCGGGACAGACCAGAACACTGAAGCTTTCTTT.

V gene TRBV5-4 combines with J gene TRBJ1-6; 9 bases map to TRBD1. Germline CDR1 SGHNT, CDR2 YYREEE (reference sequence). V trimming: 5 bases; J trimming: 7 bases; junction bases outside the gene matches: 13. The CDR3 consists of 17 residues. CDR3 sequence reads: CASRSAGTGLGNSPLHF. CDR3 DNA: TGTGCCAGCAGGTCCGCCGGGACAGGGTTAGGGAATTCACCCCTCCACTTT.

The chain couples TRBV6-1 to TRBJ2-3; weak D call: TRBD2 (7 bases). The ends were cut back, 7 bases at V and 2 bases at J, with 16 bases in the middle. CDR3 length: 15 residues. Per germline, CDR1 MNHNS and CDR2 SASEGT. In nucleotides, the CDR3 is TGTGCCAGCACTTGGGGGCGGGAGCACACAGATACGCAGTATTTT. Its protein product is CASTWGREHTDTQYF.

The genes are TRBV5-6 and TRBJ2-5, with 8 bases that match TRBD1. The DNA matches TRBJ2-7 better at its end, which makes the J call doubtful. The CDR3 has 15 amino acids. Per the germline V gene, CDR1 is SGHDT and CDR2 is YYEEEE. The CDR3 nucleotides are TGTGCCAGCAGTCGATACTCAGGGGGCTTTTACGAGCAGTACTTC. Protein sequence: CASSRYSGGFYEQYF.

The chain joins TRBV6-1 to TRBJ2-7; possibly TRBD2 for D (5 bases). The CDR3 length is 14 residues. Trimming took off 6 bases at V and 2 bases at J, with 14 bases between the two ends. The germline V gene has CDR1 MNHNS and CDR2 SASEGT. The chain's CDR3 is CASSDTGLTYEQYF. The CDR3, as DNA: TGTGCCAGCAGCGATACGGGGTTGACCTACGAGCAGTACTTC.

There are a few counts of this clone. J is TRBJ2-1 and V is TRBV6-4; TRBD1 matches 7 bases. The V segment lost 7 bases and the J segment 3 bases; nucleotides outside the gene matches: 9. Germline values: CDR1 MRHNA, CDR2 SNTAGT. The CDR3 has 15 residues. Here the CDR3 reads CASTLEAGGYNEQFF. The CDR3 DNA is TGTGCCAGCACCCTCGAGGCAGGGGGCTACAATGAGCAGTTCTTC.

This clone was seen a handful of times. The CDR3, as DNA: TGTGCCAGCCAACCCGCAGGCTTGGACACCGGGGAGCTGTTTTTT. Its translation is CASQPAGLDTGELFF. The genes are TRBV6-5 and TRBJ2-2; no firm D call. The V gene lost 8 bases and the J gene lost 3 bases, with 16 bases spanning the gap. The CDR3 length is 15 residues. In germline, CDR1 is MNHEY, CDR2 SVGAGI.

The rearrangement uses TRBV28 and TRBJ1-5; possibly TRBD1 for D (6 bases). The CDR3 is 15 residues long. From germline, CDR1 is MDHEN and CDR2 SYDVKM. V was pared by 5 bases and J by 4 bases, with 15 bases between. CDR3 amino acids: CASSQRDTQNQPQHF. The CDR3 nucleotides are TGTGCCAGCAGTCAAAGGGACACACAAAATCAGCCCCAGCATTTT.

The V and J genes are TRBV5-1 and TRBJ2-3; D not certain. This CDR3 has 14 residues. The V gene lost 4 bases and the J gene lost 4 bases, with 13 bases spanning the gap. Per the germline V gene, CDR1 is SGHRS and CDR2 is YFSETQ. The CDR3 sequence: CASSPLGVADTQYF. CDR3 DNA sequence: TGCGCCAGCAGCCCTCTAGGAGTGGCAGATACGCAGTATTTT.

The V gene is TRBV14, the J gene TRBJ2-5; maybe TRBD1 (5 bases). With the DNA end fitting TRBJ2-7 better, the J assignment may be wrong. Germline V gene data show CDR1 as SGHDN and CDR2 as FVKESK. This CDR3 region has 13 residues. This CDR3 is CASSLKRGYEQYF. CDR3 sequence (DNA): TGTGCCAGCAGCCTTAAAAGGGGTTACGAGCAGTACTTC.

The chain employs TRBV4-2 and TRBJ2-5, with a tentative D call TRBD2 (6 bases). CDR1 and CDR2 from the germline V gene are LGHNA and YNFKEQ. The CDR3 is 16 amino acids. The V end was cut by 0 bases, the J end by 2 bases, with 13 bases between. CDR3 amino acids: CASSQELGGRQETQYF. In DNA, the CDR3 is TGTGCCAGCAGCCAAGAACTCGGGGGTCGACAAGAGACCCAGTACTTC.

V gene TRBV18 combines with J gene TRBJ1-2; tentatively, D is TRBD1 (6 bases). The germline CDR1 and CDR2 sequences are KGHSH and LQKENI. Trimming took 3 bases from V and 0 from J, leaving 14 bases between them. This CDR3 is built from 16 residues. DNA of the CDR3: TGTGCCAGCTCACCTAACGGGGACACGGCTAACTATGGCTACACCTTC. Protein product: CASSPNGDTANYGYTF.